Presented here are 21 T cell receptor beta chains from one specimen sequenced in a study of blood T cells in healthy people across ages. Together with a sample-barcoded 5' primer, a J-beta primer mix was included in a second PCR lasting about 6 to 11 cycles. MiXCR, run by TCRdb on the 5' RACE reads, gives a single entry per CDR3 protein. The sample carries 1.5 million to 2 million distinct CDR3 sequences, approximately 50% recorded once. The sequenced material came from blood. The receptors stem from a woman between 40 and 50 years old in good health.

V usage is TRBV4-3 and J usage is TRBJ1-6; no clear D gene. The germline CDR1 and CDR2 sequences are LGHNA and YSLEER. Trimming took 0 bases from V and 7 from J, leaving 10 bases between them. The CDR3 length is 15 residues. Here the CDR3 DNA reads TGCGCCAGCAGCCAAGATTTGGGAGCCAATTCACCCCTCCACTTT. It specifies CASSQDLGANSPLHF.

This clonotype appeared a single time. The V and J genes are TRBV7-8 and TRBJ1-2; maybe TRBD1 (6 bases). The length of the CDR3 is 16 residues. Germline V gene lookup returns CDR1 SGHVS and CDR2 FQNEAQ. Trimming took 5 bases from V and 6 from J, leaving 22 bases between them. The CDR3 protein is CASSQGRGAPRDGYTF. The CDR3 bases are TGTGCCAGCAGCCAGGGGCGGGGGGCCCCGAGGGATGGCTACACCTTC.

J is TRBJ2-1 and V is TRBV12-3 or TRBV12-4; D gene ambiguous. This CDR3 is built from 15 residues. The germline V and J ends were trimmed by 5 bases and 0 bases, with 11 bases remaining between them. CDR3 loop: CASSRPRSSYNEQFF. Here the CDR3 DNA reads TGTGCCAGCAGTAGACCGAGGAGCTCCTACAATGAGCAGTTCTTC.

The chain employs TRBV6-4 and TRBJ1-1, with D uncertain. The CDR3 extends over 13 amino acids. Trimming cost V 0 bases and J 2 bases, with 4 bases left between them. Germline values: CDR1 MRHNA, CDR2 SNTAGT. CDR3 loop: CASSDSDNTEAFF. CDR3 DNA: TGTGCCAGCAGTGACTCGGACAACACTGAAGCTTTCTTT.

V is TRBV24-1 and J is TRBJ2-5; D perhaps matches TRBD1 (5 bases). CDR1 and CDR2 from the germline V gene are KGHDR and SFDVKD. The V end lost 5 bases, the J end lost 5 bases, and 14 bases lay between the germline ends. The CDR3 contains 14 residues. The CDR3 DNA is TGTGCCACCAGTGGCCTCCAGGGAAGGGAGACCCAGTACTTC. Its translation is CATSGLQGRETQYF.

This chain uses TRBV20-1 with TRBJ2-3; TRBD1 matches at 10 bases. Germline V CDR1 and CDR2: DFQATT, SNEGSKA (reference sequence). The CDR3 is made up of 13 amino acids. V gave up 7 bases and J gave up 6 bases; unmatched junction bases: 7. The CDR3 protein is CSDRDRGVDTQYF. The CDR3 coding sequence is TGCAGTGACCGGGACAGGGGAGTGGATACGCAGTATTTT.

This clonotype was seen a few times. The V gene is TRBV5-1, the J gene TRBJ2-7; 9 positions match TRBD2. The last part of the DNA fits TRBJ2-5 better; the J call may be wrong. The germline gives CDR1 SGHRS, CDR2 YFSETQ. The CDR3 length is 19 residues. Here the CDR3 DNA reads TGCGCCAGCAGTCTGGTGGGGTCGGGTAGCGGGGGCCTCGAAGAGACCCAGTACTTC. The encoded protein is CASSLVGSGSGGLEETQYF.

The rearrangement joins TRBV7-9 to TRBJ2-1; D unresolved. This CDR3 is 12 amino acids long. Germline CDR1 SEHNR, CDR2 FQNEAQ (reference sequence). Trimming stripped 3 bases from V and 8 bases from J, with 8 bases between. The CDR3 is CASSFGPDEQFF. Written as DNA, the CDR3 is TGTGCCAGCAGCTTCGGGCCCGATGAGCAGTTCTTC.

This sequence joins TRBV7-2 and TRBJ2-5, with D tentatively TRBD1 or TRBD2 (6 bases each). V lost 3 bases and J lost 0, with 11 bases in between. Germline V gene lookup returns CDR1 SGHTA and CDR2 FQGNSA. The CDR3 loop spans 15 amino acids. CDR3 sequence (DNA): TGTGCCAGCAGCTTCAGGGGCGGGGACCAAGAGACCCAGTACTTC. Its protein product is CASSFRGGDQETQYF. The full variable domain, with the rest looked up from reference TRBV7-2 and TRBJ2-5, is GAGVSQSPSNKVTEKGKDVELRCDPISGHTALYWYRQSLGQGLEFLIYFQGNSAPDKSGLPSDRFSAERTGGSVSTLTIQRTQQEDSAVYLCASSFRGGDQETQYFGPGTRLLVL.

The V gene is TRBV7-3, the J gene TRBJ2-5; a weak D match, TRBD1 (5 bases). The length of the CDR3 is 14 residues. The germline V gene has CDR1 SGHTA and CDR2 FQGTGA. The V end was cut by 5 bases, the J end by 5 bases, with 15 bases between. The CDR3 DNA reads TGTGCCAGCAGCCCGACAAGGGGCTCGGAGACCCAGTACTTC. Translated, it gives CASSPTRGSETQYF.

Details on this clonotype: One end of the junction varies from germline; a read error may be responsible. CDR3 loop: CAISGHQIVSGAHVLTF. The CDR3 DNA is TGTGCCATCAGCGGTCATCAAATAGTATCGGGGGCCCACGTCCTGACTTTC. The gene calls are TRBV10-3 and TRBJ2-6, with D tentatively TRBD1 or TRBD2 (6 bases each). CDR3 size: 17 residues. Germline V gene lookup returns CDR1 ENHRY and CDR2 SYGVKD.

A few counts support this clonotype. This chain uses TRBV25-1 with TRBJ2-2; possibly TRBD1 for D (5 bases). The CDR3 loop spans 15 amino acids. Trimming took off 5 bases at V and 4 bases at J, with 14 bases between the two ends. Germline assignment: CDR1 MGHDK and CDR2 SYGVNS. CDR3 protein: CASSPTGAITGELFF. In nucleotides, the CDR3 is TGTGCCAGCAGTCCCACAGGCGCAATCACCGGGGAGCTGTTTTTT.

As regards this clonotype: Without the conserved terminal phenylalanine or tryptophan, this CDR3 likely stems from a read error. The gene calls are TRBV9 and TRBJ2-5, with D unresolved. The CDR3 contains 12 residues. The germline V gene has CDR1 SGDLS and CDR2 YYNGEE. CDR3 in amino acids: CASSRIQETQYV. The CDR3 nucleotides are TGTGCCAGCAGCAGAATACAAGAGACACAGTACGTC.

This sequence joins TRBV6-1 and TRBJ1-1, with D hard to call. The CDR3 length is 13 residues. The germline V gene has CDR1 MNHNS and CDR2 SASEGT. V was clipped by 8 bases and J by 4 bases, with 14 bases between them. The CDR3 nucleotides read TGTGCCAGCTATCTTGTGAGGTCCACTGAAGCTTTCTTT. Its translation is CASYLVRSTEAFF.

The V gene is TRBV25-1, the J gene TRBJ1-1; weak D call: TRBD1 (6 bases). The CDR3 spans 14 residues. V gave up 3 bases and J gave up 4 bases, with 12 bases separating them. Germline V lookup: CDR1 MGHDK, CDR2 SYGVNS. The DNA of the CDR3 is TGTGCCAGCAGTGACTACCGAGGGGGCACTGAAGCTTTCTTT. Translation gives CASSDYRGGTEAFF.

This clonotype was found a few times. The V call is TRBV7-8, the J call TRBJ2-4; D possibly corresponds to TRBD1 (5 bases). The CDR3 is made up of 16 amino acids. V was cut by 4 bases and J by 0 bases, with 13 bases left in between. CDR1 and CDR2 from the germline V gene are SGHVS and FQNEAQ. The CDR3 spells CASSSDPQVAKNIQYF. CDR3 DNA: TGTGCCAGCAGCTCCGACCCACAGGTAGCCAAAAACATTCAGTACTTC.

The chain recombines TRBV27 with TRBJ1-6; 8 positions match TRBD1. The germline CDR1 and CDR2 sequences are MNHEY and SMNVEV (reference sequence). After removal of 3 bases from V and 10 bases from J, the junction contained 11 bases not matched to a gene. This CDR3 spans 16 amino acids. The CDR3, as DNA: TGTGCCAGCAGTTTCGACCCTCAGGGGGCAGGGTCACCCCTCCACTTT. Translating it yields CASSFDPQGAGSPLHF.

The gene calls are TRBV20-1 and TRBJ1-2, with 8 positions matching TRBD1. Germline V gene data show CDR1 as DFQATT and CDR2 as SNEGSKA (reference sequence). V was pared by 2 bases and J by 0 bases, with 2 bases of the junction left unmatched. CDR3 size: 14 residues. For the CDR3, the DNA is TGCAGTGCTAGATCGGACAGGGCTAACTATGGCTACACCTTC. Its translation is CSARSDRANYGYTF.

The chain employs TRBV11-2 and TRBJ1-4; perhaps TRBD1 as D (5 bases). Germline V gene lookup returns CDR1 SGHAT and CDR2 FQNNGV. V was trimmed by 3 bases and J by 5 bases, leaving 16 bases between them. This CDR3 comprises 16 residues. The CDR3: CASSFGRGSRNEKLFF. The CDR3 coding sequence is TGTGCCAGCAGCTTCGGTCGGGGCAGCAGAAATGAAAAACTGTTTTTT.

This clonotype was recorded a few times. The chain uses TRBV6-5 and TRBJ1-1; a weak D match, TRBD1 (5 bases). CDR3 length equals 14 residues. Germline CDR1 is MNHEY and CDR2 is SVGAGI. The ends were cut back, 5 bases at V and 7 bases at J, with 17 bases in the middle. CDR3 in amino acids: CASSTAGAAIEAFF. CDR3 nucleotides: TGTGCCAGCAGTACGGCTGGGGCAGCCATTGAAGCTTTCTTT.

This chain uses TRBV2 with TRBJ1-5; D gene uncertain. Between the trimmed V and J ends, which lost 8 bases and 0 bases, there was a span of 14 bases. Germline V lookup: CDR1 SNHLY, CDR2 FYNNEI. This CDR3 has 15 amino acids. DNA of the CDR3: TGTGCCAGCTCGCGGTTAAGGGATAGCAATCAGCCCCAGCATTTT. This encodes CASSRLRDSNQPQHF.